Described below is a single TCR beta chain sequence and its context. Its specificity is not known. The data stem from a study of vaccination and CD4 T cells after COVID-19. Study-wide context: Median time from second vaccine dose to sampling was less than 85 days (14 to 241).

Documented treatment: roughly ten-day PBMC culture with coronavirus spike peptide pools or control peptides (ViraFEST assay). Antigen-specific T cell expansion with peptide pools preceded TCR sequencing in the ViraFEST approach. The CDR3 totals 11 residues. V dropped 10 bases and J dropped 8; count of bases not matched to a gene: 7. The study sequenced cultured CD4+ T cell DNA using the Oncomine TCR Beta short-read assay. The genomic DNA was obtained from cultured CD4+ T cells by extraction with the QIAamp micro DNA kit. In TCRdb, the PCR reads were re-called with MiXCR into one record per CDR3 protein. In the table there are over 20,000 distinct CDR3 sequences, 70% of which are singletons.

The clonotype comes from a human donor who had recovered from COVID-19. Sequences were obtained from CD4+ T cells from blood, cultured in vitro. V and J are TRBV12-3 or TRBV12-4 and TRBJ1-1; 7 nucleotides align to TRBD1. CDR3 loop: CAIRGQIEAFF. The CDR3 nucleotides read TGTGCCATAAGGGGGCAGATAGAAGCTTTCTTT.